These 9 T cell receptor beta chains were all obtained from the same sample, sequenced in a study of blood T cell repertoires in COVID-19. Here immunoSEQ multiplex PCR was the method, and the copy in TCRdb shows in-frame clones only, minus some. The sample records 200,000 or so clones, over 75% being singletons. The material sequenced was peripheral blood. All receptors come from a human donor with active or convalescent COVID-19. The donor label of this sample is uncertain.

CDR3 sequence reads: CASSLEKRATGELFF. CDR3 DNA sequence: TGTGCCAGCAGTCTCGAGAAACGAGCAACCGGGGAGCTGTTTTTT. This chain uses TRBV3-1 (or the pseudogene TRBV3-2) with TRBJ2-2, with D unresolved. The ends were cut back, 6 bases at V and 5 bases at J, with 16 bases in the middle. The germline CDR1 and CDR2 sequences are LGHDT and YNNKEL (reference sequence). The CDR3 runs 15 residues.

This clone was seen once. This sequence joins TRBV20-1 and TRBJ2-5; 10 bases are shared with TRBD2. V dropped 6 bases and J dropped 5; count of bases not matched to a gene: 3. The CDR3 runs 12 residues. The V gene's germline CDR1 is DFQATT and CDR2 SNEGSKA (reference sequence). Here the CDR3 DNA reads TGCAGTGCCAGTAGCGGGGGGGAGACCCAGTACTTC. Protein sequence: CSASSGGETQYF.

The rearrangement links TRBV3-1 (or the pseudogene TRBV3-2) to TRBJ2-7; 9 nucleotides agree with TRBD2. V lost 1 base and J lost 3; bases outside the gene matches: 4. Germline assignment: CDR1 LGHDT and CDR2 YNNKEL (reference sequence). The CDR3 length is 15 residues. Here the CDR3 reads CASSQAVAGVYEQYF. The CDR3 DNA reads TGTGCCAGCAGCCAAGCGGTAGCGGGAGTCTACGAGCAGTACTTC.

The chain employs TRBV18 and TRBJ2-3; no reliable D call. The CDR3 covers 13 residues. Germline V CDR1 and CDR2: KGHSH, LQKENI. Trimming pared 4 bases from V and 4 bases from J, leaving 9 bases between. The CDR3 nucleotides read TGTGCCAGCTCACTCCTAGAGCCAGATACGCAGTATTTT. Translation: CASSLLEPDTQYF.

J is TRBJ2-5 and V is TRBV28; TRBD1 aligns across 10 bases. Per germline, CDR1 MDHEN and CDR2 SYDVKM. The CDR3 runs 17 residues. The ends lost 4 bases at V and 2 bases at J; junction bases unmatched: 10. Here the CDR3 DNA reads TGTGCCAGCAGTTCACCCGGGACAGGGGACCTACAAGAGACCCAGTACTTC. Its protein is CASSSPGTGDLQETQYF. Supplemented by reference TRBV28 and TRBJ2-5, the full variable domain reads DVKVTQSSRYLVKRTGEKVFLECVQDMDHENMFWYRQDPGLGLRLIYFSYDVKMKEKGDIPEGYSVSREKKERFSLILESASTNQTSMYLCASSSPGTGDLQETQYFGPGTRLLVL.

The rearrangement links TRBV19 to TRBJ1-2; possible D gene TRBD1, 5 bases. With 0 bases removed from V and 3 bases from J, the gap between germline ends came to 17 bases. CDR3 length: 17 amino acids. Per germline, CDR1 LNHDA and CDR2 SQIVND (reference sequence). Here the CDR3 reads CASSIDTEGLRYYGYTF. In nucleotides, the CDR3 is TGTGCCAGTAGTATAGATACCGAGGGACTAAGATACTATGGCTACACCTTC.

This clone came up once. The rearrangement links TRBV6-6 to TRBJ2-3; 13 positions match TRBD2. The V gene's germline CDR1 is MNHNY and CDR2 SVGAGI (reference sequence). The CDR3 loop spans 17 amino acids. The trim removed 5 bases at V and 5 bases at J, leaving 10 bases unmatched. CDR3 coding DNA: TGTGCCAGCAGTCCCCACCGCAGGACTAGCGGGGGAGATACGCAGTATTTT. It specifies CASSPHRRTSGGDTQYF.

The chain employs TRBV30 and TRBJ1-3, with no clear D. Germline values: CDR1 GTSNPN, CDR2 SVGIG (reference sequence). The CDR3 consists of 13 residues. V gave up 2 bases and J gave up 4 bases, with 9 bases separating them. In DNA form, the CDR3 reads TGTGCCTGGAGTATTTCTCTCGGAAACACCATATATTTT. As protein: CAWSISLGNTIYF.

The chain uses TRBV19 and TRBJ2-2; 9 positions agree with TRBD1. Germline CDR1 reads LNHDA; CDR2 reads SQIVND (reference sequence). The V gene end was trimmed by 3 bases and the J gene end by 0 bases; junction bases not matched to a gene: 5. The CDR3 contains 17 residues. The CDR3 sequence is CASSMKGQGANTGELFF. In DNA form, the CDR3 reads TGTGCCAGTAGTATGAAGGGACAGGGCGCGAACACCGGGGAGCTGTTTTTT.